This TCR beta chain was sequenced during a study of CD8+CD57+ T cells in acquired aplastic anemia. Notes on the study in general: Shared by patients and controls, 25 to 35 CD8+ CDR3s were abundant in patients.

Worth noting for this clonotype: Its specificity is unknown.

Trimming took 1 base from V and 3 from J, leaving 13 bases between them. The CDR3 runs to 15 residues. Germline values: CDR1 SGHRS, CDR2 YFSETQ. The use of genomic DNA as template underpinned the TCR beta VDJ and CDR3 profiling. TCRdb analysed the reads with MiXCR anew, one entry per CDR3 protein. The sample has over 150,000 distinct CDR3 sequences; about 53% are singletons. The specimen sequenced was sorted CD4+, CD8+, or CD8+CD57+ T cells (not recorded which) from PBMCs. This TCR came from a human donor in good health, serving as a control. The genes are TRBV5-1 and TRBJ1-1; the D gene is possibly TRBD1 (6 bases). The CDR3 DNA reads TGCGCCAGCAGCTTGAGTCCAGGGGCGGACACTGAAGCTTTCTTT. Amino acid sequence: CASSLSPGADTEAFF.